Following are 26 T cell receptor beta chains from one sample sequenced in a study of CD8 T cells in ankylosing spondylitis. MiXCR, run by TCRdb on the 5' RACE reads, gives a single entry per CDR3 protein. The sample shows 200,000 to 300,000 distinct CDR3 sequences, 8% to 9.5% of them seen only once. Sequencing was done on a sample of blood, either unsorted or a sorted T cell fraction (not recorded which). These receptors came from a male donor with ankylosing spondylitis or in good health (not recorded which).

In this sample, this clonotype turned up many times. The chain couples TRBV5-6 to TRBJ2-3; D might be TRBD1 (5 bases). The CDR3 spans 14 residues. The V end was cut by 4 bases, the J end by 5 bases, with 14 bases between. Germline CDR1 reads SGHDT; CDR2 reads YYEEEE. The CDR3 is CASSPVQVGDTQYF. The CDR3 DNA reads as TGTGCCAGCAGCCCGGTACAGGTAGGAGATACGCAGTATTTT.

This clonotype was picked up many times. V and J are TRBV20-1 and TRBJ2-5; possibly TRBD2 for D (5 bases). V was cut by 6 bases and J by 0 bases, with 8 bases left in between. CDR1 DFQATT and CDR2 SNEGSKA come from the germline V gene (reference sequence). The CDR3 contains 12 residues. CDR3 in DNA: TGCAGTGCCCGGACTGACCAAGAGACCCAGTACTTC. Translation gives CSARTDQETQYF.

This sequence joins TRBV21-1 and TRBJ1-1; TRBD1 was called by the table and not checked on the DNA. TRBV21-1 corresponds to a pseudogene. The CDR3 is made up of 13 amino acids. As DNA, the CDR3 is TGTGCCAGCAGCGGAAGGGGGAACACTGAAGCTTTCTTT. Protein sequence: CASSGRGNTEAFF.

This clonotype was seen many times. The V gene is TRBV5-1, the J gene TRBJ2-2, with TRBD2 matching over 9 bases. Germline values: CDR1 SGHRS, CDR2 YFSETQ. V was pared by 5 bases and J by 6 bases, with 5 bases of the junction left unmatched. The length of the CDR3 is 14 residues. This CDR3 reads CASRVTSGAGELFF. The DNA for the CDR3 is TGCGCCAGCAGGGTGACTAGCGGAGCCGGGGAGCTGTTTTTT.

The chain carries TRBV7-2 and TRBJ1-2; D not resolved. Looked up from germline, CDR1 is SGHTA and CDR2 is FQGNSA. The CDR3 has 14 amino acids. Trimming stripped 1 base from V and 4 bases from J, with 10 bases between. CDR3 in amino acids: CASSLGQVFYGYTF. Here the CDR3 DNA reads TGTGCCAGCAGCTTAGGGCAGGTGTTCTATGGCTACACCTTC.

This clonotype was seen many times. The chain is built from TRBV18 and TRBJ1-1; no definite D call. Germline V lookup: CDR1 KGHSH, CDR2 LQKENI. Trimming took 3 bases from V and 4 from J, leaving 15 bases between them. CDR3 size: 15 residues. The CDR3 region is CASSPSTVGSTEAFF. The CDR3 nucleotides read TGTGCCAGCTCACCGTCGACCGTTGGGAGCACTGAAGCTTTCTTT. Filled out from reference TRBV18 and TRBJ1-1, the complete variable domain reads NAGVMQNPRHLVRRRGQEARLRCSPMKGHSHVYWYRQLPEEGLKFMVYLQKENIIDESGMPKERFSAEFPKEGPSILRIQQVVRGDSAAYFCASSPSTVGSTEAFFGQGTRLTVV.

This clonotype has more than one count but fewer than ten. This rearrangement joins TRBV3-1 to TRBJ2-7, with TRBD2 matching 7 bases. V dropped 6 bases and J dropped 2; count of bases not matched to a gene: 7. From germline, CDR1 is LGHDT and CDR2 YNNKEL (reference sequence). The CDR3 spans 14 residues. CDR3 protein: CASSGGGRTYEQYF. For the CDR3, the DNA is TGTGCCAGCAGTGGGGGAGGGCGGACCTACGAGCAGTACTTC.

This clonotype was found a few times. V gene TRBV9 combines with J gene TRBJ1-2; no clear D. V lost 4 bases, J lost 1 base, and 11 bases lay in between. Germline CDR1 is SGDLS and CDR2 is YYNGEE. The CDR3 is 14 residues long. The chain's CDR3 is CASSPREGNYGYTF. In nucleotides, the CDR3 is TGTGCCAGCAGCCCCCGGGAGGGTAACTATGGCTACACCTTC.

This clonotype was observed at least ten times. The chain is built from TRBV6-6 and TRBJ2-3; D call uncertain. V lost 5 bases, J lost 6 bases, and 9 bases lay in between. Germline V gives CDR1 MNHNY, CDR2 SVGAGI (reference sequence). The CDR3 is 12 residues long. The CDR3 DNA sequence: TGTGCCAGCAGTACAATGGGGGATACGCAGTATTTT. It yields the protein CASSTMGDTQYF.

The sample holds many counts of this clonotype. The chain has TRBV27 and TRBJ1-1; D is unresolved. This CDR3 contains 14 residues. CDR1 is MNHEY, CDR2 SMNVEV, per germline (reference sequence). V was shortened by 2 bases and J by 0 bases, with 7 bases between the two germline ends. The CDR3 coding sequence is TGTGCCAGCAGTTTAGAGGGCATGAACACTGAAGCTTTCTTT. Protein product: CASSLEGMNTEAFF.

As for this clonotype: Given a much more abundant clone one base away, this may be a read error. Written as DNA, the CDR3 is TGCAGAGCTAGAGTGGCGGTGAACACTGAAGCTTTCTTT. Protein product: CRARVAVNTEAFF. The chain carries TRBV20-1 and TRBJ1-1; no reliable D call. There are 13 residues in the CDR3. Per germline, CDR1 DFQATT and CDR2 SNEGSKA (reference sequence).

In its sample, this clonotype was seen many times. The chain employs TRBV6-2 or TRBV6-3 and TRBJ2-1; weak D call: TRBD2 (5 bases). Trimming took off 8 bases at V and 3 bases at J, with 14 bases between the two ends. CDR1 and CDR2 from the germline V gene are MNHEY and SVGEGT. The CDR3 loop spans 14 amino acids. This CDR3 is CASLQLGSYNEQFF. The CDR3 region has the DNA TGTGCCAGCCTTCAACTAGGTAGCTACAATGAGCAGTTCTTC.

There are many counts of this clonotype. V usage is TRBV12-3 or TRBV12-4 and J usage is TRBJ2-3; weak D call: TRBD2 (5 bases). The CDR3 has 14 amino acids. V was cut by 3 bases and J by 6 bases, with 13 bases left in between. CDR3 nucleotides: TGTGCCAGCAGTTTGAGGGTAGGCGGGGATACGCAGTATTTT. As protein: CASSLRVGGDTQYF.

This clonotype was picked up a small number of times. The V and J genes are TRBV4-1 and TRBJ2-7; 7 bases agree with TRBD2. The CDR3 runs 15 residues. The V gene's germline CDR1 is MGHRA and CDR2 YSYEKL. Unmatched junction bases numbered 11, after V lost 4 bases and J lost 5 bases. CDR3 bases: TGCGCCAGCAGCCTCCTGGGTCTAGCGGCCGACGAGCAGTACTTC. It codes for CASSLLGLAADEQYF.

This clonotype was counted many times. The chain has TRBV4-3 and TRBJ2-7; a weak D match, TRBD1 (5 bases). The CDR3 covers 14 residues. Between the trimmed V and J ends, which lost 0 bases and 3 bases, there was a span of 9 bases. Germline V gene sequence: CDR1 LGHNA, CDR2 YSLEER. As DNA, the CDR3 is TGCGCCAGCAGCCAAGATCCAGGGAACTACGAGCAGTACTTC. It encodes CASSQDPGNYEQYF.

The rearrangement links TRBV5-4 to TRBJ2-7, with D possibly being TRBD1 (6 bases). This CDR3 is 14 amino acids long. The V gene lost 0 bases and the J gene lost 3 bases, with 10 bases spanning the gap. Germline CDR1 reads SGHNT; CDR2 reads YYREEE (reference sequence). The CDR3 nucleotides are TGTGCCAGCAGCTTGGAGGGGGTTATCTACGAGCAGTACTTC. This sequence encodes CASSLEGVIYEQYF.

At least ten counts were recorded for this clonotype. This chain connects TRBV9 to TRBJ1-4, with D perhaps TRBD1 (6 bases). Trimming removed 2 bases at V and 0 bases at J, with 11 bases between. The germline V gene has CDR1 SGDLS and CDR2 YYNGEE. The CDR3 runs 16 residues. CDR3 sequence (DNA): TGTGCCAGCAGCGTGACAGGATTTGCAACTAATGAAAAACTGTTTTTT. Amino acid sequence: CASSVTGFATNEKLFF.

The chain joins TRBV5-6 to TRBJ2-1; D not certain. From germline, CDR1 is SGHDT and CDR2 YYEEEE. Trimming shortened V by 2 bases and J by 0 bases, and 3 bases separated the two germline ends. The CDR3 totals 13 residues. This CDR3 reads CASSFYSYNEQFF. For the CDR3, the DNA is TGTGCCAGCAGCTTTTACTCCTACAATGAGCAGTTCTTC.

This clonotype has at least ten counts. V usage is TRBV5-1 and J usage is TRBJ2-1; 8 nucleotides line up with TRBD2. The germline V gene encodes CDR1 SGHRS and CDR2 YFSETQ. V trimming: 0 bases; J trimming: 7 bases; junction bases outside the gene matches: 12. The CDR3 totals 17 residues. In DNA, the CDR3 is TGCGCCAGCAGCTTGGGGAGGTGGGAGCGGGAGAAGAATGAGCAGTTCTTC. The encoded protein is CASSLGRWEREKNEQFF.

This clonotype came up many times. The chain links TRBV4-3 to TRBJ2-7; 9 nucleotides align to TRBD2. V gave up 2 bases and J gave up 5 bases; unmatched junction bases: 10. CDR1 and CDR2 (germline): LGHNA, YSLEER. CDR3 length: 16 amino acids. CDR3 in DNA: TGCGCCAGCAGCCAATCCTATAGCGGGAGCAGGAACGAGCAGTACTTC. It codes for CASSQSYSGSRNEQYF.

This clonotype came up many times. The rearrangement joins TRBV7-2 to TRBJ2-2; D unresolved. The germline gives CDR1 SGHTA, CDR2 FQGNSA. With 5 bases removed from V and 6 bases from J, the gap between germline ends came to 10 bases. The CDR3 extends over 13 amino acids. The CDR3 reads CASSVTQAGELFF. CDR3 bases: TGTGCCAGCAGCGTGACCCAGGCCGGGGAGCTGTTTTTT.

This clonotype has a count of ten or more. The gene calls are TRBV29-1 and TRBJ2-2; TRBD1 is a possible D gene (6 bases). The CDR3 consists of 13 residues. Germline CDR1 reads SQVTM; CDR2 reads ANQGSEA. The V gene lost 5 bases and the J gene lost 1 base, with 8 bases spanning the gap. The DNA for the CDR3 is TGCAGCGTTAACAGGGAGAACACCGGGGAGCTGTTTTTT. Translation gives CSVNRENTGELFF.

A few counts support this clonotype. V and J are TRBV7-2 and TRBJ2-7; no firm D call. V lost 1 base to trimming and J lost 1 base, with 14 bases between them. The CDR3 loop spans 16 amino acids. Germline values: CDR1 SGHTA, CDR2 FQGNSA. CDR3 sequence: CASSLVSAGQSYEQYF. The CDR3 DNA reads TGTGCCAGCAGCTTAGTCTCTGCCGGCCAGTCCTACGAGCAGTACTTC.

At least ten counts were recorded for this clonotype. In DNA form, the CDR3 reads TGTGCCAGCAACAGGCAGCCCCAGCATTTT. It codes for CASNRQPQHF. The chain carries TRBV6-5 and TRBJ1-5; possibly TRBD1 for D (5 bases). V lost 7 bases to trimming and J lost 7 bases, with 5 bases between them. CDR3 length equals 10 residues. Looked up from germline, CDR1 is MNHEY and CDR2 is SVGAGI.

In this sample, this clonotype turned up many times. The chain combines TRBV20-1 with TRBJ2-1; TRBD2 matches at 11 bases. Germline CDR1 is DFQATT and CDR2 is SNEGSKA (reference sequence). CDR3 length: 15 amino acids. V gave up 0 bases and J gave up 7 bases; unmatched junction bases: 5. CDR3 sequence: CSARDLAGGRNEQFF. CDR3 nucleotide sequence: TGCAGTGCTAGAGATTTAGCGGGGGGGCGGAATGAGCAGTTCTTC.

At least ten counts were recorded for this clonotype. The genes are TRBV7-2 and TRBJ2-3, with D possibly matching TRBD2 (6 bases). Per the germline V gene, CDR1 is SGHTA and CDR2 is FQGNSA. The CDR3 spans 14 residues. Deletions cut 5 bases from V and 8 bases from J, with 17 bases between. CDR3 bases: TGTGCCAGCAGCGCGGGGCAGGGTGCAGGTACGCAGTATTTT. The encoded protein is CASSAGQGAGTQYF. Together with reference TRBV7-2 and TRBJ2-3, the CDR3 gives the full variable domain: GAGVSQSPSNKVTEKGKDVELRCDPISGHTALYWYRQSLGQGLEFLIYFQGNSAPDKSGLPSDRFSAERTGGSVSTLTIQRTQQEDSAVYLCASSAGQGAGTQYFGPGTRLTVL.